This entry is about one TCR beta chain. This sample stems from a study of shared clonotypes between healthy human individuals. The germline gives CDR1 SGHAT, CDR2 FQNNGV. J was trimmed by 4 bases and V by 5 bases; bases with no gene match: 5. The CDR3 extends over 16 amino acids. Cells designated naive CD8 were CD45RO-negative and were positively selected for CCR7, with terminally differentiated effector memory CD45RA+ cells excluded. Donation came from healthy HIV-negative adults that had no recent acute infections or vaccinations. Every one of the donors was a Caucasian adult that lived in Nashville, Tennessee. Assay used: immunoSEQ multiplex PCR; TCRdb lists only in-frame clones, some missing. Here the sample spans more than 2 million clones, about 94% being singletons.

The clonotype comes from a man aged 18 to 29 in good health. The specimen sequenced was naive CD8+ T cells sorted from blood. The chain couples TRBV11-2 to TRBJ2-1, with 13 bases lining up with TRBD2. CDR3 in amino acids: CASSGGTSGTYNEQFF. The CDR3 DNA is TGTGCCAGCAGCGGGGGGACTAGCGGGACATACAATGAGCAGTTCTTC. The variable domain in full, with the rest retrieved from reference TRBV11-2 and TRBJ2-1, is EAGVAQSPRYKIIEKRQSVAFWCNPISGHATLYWYQQILGQGPKLLIQFQNNGVVDDSQLPKDRFSAERLKGVDSTLKIQPAKLEDSAVYLCASSGGTSGTYNEQFFGPGTRLTVL.